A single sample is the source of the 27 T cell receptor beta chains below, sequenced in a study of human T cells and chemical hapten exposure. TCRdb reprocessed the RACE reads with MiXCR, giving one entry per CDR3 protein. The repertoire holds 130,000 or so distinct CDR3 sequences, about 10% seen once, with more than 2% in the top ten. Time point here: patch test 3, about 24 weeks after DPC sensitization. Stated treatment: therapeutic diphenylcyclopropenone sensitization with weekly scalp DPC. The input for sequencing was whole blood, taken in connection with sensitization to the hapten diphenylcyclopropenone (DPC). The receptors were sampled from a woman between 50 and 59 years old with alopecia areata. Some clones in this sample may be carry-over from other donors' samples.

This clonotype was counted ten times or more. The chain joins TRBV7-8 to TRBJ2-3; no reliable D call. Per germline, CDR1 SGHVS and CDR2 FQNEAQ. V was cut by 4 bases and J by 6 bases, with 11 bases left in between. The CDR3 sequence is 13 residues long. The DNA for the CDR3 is TGTGCCAGCAGCTCGCCTGTTCACGATACGCAGTATTTT. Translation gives CASSSPVHDTQYF.

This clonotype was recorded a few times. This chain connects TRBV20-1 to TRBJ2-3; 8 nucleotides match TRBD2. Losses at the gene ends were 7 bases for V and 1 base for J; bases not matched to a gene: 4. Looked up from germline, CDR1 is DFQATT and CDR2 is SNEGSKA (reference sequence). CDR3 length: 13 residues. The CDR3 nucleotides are TGCAGTGGACGAGCGGGGGGCACAGATACGCAGTATTTT. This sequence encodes CSGRAGGTDTQYF.

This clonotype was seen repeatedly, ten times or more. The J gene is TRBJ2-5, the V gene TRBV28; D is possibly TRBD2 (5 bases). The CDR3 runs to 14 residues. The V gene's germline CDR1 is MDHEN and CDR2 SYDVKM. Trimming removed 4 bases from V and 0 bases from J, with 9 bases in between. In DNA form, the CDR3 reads TGTGCCAGCAGTTCCAATAGCGACCAAGAGACCCAGTACTTC. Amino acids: CASSSNSDQETQYF.

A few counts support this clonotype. Here the CDR3 reads CSAPVRGYSNQPQHF. The CDR3 nucleotides are TGCAGCGCCCCAGTCAGGGGCTATAGCAATCAGCCCCAGCATTTT. J is TRBJ1-5 and V is TRBV29-1, with a possible D match to TRBD1 (6 bases). The germline CDR1 and CDR2 sequences are SQVTM and ANQGSEA. The CDR3 runs 15 residues. Trimming cost V 7 bases and J 0 bases, with 16 bases left between them. Full variable domain (outside the CDR3, taken from reference TRBV29-1 and TRBJ1-5): SAVISQKPSRDICQRGTSLTIQCQVDSQVTMMFWYRQQPGQSLTLIATANQGSEATYESGFVIDKFPISRPNLTFSTLTVSNMSPEDSSIYLCSAPVRGYSNQPQHFGDGTRLSIL.

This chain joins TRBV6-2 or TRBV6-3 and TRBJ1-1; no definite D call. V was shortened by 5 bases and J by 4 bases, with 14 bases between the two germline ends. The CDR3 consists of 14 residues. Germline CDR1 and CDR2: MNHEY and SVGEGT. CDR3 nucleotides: TGTGCCAGCAGTAGGTCCGGGAGAATCACTGAAGCTTTCTTT. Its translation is CASSRSGRITEAFF.

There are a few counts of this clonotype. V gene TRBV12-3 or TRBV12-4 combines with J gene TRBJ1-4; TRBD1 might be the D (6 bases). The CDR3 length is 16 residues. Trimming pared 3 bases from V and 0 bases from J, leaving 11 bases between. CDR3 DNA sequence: TGTGCCAGCAGTTTTCCTCGACAGGCAACTAATGAAAAACTGTTTTTT. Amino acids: CASSFPRQATNEKLFF.

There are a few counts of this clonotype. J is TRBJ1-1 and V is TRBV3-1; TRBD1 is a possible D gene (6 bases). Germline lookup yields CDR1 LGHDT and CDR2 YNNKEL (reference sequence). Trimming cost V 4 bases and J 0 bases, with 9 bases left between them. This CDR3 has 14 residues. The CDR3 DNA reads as TGTGCCAGCAGCCCTGGACAGATGAACACTGAAGCTTTCTTT. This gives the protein CASSPGQMNTEAFF.

CDR3 in DNA: TGTGCCAGCAGCTTAGGCCGGACAGCCTTGGGCAATCAGCCCCAGCATTTT. Amino acids: CASSLGRTALGNQPQHF. The chain combines TRBV13 with TRBJ1-5; D may be TRBD1 (6 bases). Germline values: CDR1 PRHDT, CDR2 FYEKMQ (reference sequence). V was pared by 0 bases and J by 2 bases, with 14 bases between. The CDR3 runs to 17 residues. The full variable domain, its missing parts supplied by reference TRBV13 and TRBJ1-5, is AAGVIQSPRHLIKEKRETATLKCYPIPRHDTVYWYQQGPGQDPQFLISFYEKMQSDKGSIPDRFSAQQFSDYHSELNMSSLELGDSALYFCASSLGRTALGNQPQHFGDGTRLSIL.

The CDR3 DNA is TGTGCCAGCAGCATCGCCGGGAGGGCGGGAGATACGCAGTATTTT. Its translation: CASSIAGRAGDTQYF. This chain uses TRBV9 with TRBJ2-3, with 8 bases fitting TRBD2. There are 15 residues in the CDR3. J lost 5 bases, V lost 4 bases, and 9 bases had no gene match. The germline gives CDR1 SGDLS, CDR2 YYNGEE.

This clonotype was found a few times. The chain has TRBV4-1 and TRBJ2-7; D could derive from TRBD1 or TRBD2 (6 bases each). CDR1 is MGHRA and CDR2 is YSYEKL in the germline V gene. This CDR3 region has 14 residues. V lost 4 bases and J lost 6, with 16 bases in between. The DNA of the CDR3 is TGCGCCAGCAGCCCCGGAGGGGGATTGGGCGAGCAGTACTTC. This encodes CASSPGGGLGEQYF.

CDR3 amino acids: CASSGDSSGNTIYF. Written as DNA, the CDR3 is TGTGCCAGCAGCGGCGACAGCTCTGGAAACACCATATATTTT. The V call is TRBV11-2, the J call TRBJ1-3, with D perhaps matching TRBD1 (5 bases). The CDR3 contains 14 residues. Germline CDR1 reads SGHAT; CDR2 reads FQNNGV. The ends were cut back, 5 bases at V and 0 bases at J, with 8 bases in the middle.

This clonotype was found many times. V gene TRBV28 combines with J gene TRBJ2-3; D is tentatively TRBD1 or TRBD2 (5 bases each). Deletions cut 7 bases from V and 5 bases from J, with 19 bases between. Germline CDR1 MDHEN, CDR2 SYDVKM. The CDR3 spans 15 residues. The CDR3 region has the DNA TGTGCCAGCAAAGGTGGGGACCCCTCTGGAGATACGCAGTATTTT. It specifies CASKGGDPSGDTQYF.

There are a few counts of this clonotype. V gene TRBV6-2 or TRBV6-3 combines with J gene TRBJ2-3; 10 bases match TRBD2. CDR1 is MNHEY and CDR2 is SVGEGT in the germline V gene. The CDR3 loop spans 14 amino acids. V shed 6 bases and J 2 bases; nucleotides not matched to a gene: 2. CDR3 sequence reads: CASSGTSVTDTQYF. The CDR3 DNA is TGTGCCAGCAGCGGGACTAGCGTCACAGATACGCAGTATTTT.

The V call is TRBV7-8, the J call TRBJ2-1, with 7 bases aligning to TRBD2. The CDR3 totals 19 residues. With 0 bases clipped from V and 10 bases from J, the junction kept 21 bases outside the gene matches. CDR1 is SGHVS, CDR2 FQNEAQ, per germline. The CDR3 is CASSLAPSWRERLPREQFF. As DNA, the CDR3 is TGTGCCAGCAGCTTAGCGCCCTCGTGGCGGGAGAGGCTCCCTCGAGAGCAGTTCTTC.

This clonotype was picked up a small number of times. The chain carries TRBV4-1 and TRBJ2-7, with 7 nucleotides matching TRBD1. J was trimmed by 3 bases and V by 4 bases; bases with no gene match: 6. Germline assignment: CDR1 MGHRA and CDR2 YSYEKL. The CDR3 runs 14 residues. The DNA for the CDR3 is TGCGCCAGCAGCCGAAACTGGGACAGCTACGAGCAGTACTTC. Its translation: CASSRNWDSYEQYF.

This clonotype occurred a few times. For the CDR3, the DNA is TGCAGTGGGGTAAACACCGGGGAGCTGTTTTTT. Translated: CSGVNTGELFF. The chain uses TRBV20-1 and TRBJ2-2; D gene ambiguous. CDR3 length: 11 residues. Trimming left V 7 bases short and J 2 bases short, with 5 bases between. Germline CDR1 reads DFQATT; CDR2 reads SNEGSKA (reference sequence).

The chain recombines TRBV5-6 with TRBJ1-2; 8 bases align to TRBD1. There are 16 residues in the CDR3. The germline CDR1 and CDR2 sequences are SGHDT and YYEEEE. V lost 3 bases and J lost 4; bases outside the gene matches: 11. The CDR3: CASSWETGTGFYGYTF. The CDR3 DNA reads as TGTGCCAGCAGCTGGGAGACGGGGACAGGCTTCTATGGCTACACCTTC.

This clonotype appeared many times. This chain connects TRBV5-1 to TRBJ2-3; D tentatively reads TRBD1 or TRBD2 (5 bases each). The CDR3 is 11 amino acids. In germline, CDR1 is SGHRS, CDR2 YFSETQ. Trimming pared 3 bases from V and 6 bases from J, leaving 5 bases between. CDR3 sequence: CASSWGDTQYF. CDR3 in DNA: TGCGCCAGCAGCTGGGGGGATACGCAGTATTTT.

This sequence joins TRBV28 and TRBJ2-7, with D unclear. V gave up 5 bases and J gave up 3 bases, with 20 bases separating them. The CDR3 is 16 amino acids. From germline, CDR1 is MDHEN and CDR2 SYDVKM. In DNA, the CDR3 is TGTGCCAGCAGTCCCCTGCGGACCGAGAAGGACTACGAGCAGTACTTC. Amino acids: CASSPLRTEKDYEQYF.

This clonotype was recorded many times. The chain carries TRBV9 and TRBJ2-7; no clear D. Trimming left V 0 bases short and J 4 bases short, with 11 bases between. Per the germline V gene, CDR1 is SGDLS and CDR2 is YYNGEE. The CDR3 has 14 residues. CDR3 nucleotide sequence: TGTGCCAGCAGCGTAGAGGACGGACCTTACGAGCAGTACTTC. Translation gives CASSVEDGPYEQYF. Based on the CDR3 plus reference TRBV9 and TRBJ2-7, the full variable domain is DSGVTQTPKHLITATGQRVTLRCSPRSGDLSVYWYQQSLDQGLQFLIQYYNGEERAKGNILERFSAQQFPDLHSELNLSSLELGDSALYFCASSVEDGPYEQYFGPGTRLTVT.

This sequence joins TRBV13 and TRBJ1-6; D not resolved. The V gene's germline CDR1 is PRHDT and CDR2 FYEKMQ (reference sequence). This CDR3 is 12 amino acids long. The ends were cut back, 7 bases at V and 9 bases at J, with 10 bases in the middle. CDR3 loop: CASTAFGSPLHF. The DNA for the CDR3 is TGTGCCAGCACCGCGTTCGGTTCACCCCTCCACTTT.

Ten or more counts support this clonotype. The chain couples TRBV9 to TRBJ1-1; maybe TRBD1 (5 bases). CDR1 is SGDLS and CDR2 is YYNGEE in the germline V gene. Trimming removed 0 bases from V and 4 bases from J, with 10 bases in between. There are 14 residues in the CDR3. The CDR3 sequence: CASSVGGGGTEAFF. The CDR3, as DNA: TGTGCCAGCAGCGTAGGGGGCGGTGGCACTGAAGCTTTCTTT.

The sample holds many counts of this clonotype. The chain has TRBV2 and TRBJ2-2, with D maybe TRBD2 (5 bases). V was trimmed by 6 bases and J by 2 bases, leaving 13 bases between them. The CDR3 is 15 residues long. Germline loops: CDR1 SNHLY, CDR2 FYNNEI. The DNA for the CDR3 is TGTGCCAGCAGAAGGTCTAGCCTAAACACCGGGGAGCTGTTTTTT. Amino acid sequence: CASRRSSLNTGELFF.

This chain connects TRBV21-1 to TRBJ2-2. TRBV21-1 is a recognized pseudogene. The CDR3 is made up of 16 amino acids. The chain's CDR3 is CASSKARQYNTGELFF. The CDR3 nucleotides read TGTGCCAGCAGCAAAGCGCGGCAGTATAACACCGGGGAGCTGTTTTTT.

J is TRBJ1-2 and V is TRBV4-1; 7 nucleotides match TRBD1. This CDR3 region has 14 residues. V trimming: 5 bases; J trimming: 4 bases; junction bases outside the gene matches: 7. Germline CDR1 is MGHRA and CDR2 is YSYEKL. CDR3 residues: CASSTGQALYGYTF. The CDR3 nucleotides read TGCGCCAGCAGCACCGGACAGGCGCTCTATGGCTACACCTTC.

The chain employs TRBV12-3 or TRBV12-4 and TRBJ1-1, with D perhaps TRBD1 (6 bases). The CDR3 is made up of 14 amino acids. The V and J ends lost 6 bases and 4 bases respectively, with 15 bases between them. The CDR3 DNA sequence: TGTGCCAGCAGCCCACAGGGTATCAGCACTGAAGCTTTCTTT. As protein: CASSPQGISTEAFF.

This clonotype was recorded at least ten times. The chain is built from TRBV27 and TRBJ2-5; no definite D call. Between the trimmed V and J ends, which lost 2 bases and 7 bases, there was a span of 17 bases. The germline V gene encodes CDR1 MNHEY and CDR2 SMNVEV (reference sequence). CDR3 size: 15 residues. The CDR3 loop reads CASSLQGQTWGTQYF. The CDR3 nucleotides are TGTGCCAGCAGTTTACAAGGGCAGACTTGGGGGACCCAGTACTTC.